These 17 T cell receptor beta chains share one sample of origin, sequenced in a study of OX40 agonist ivuxolimab in advanced cancers. Measured with immunoSEQ multiplex PCR; TCRdb has only the in-frame clones, and not every one. The table shows under 6,000 clones, with around 70% occurring only once. The sequenced sample was CD4+ or CD8+ T cells sorted from blood, obtained in a trial of the OX40 agonist ivuxolimab. These receptors came from an adult with an advanced solid tumor such as melanoma, head and neck, liver or kidney cancer.

J is TRBJ1-2 and V is TRBV6-5; D call uncertain. V was clipped by 5 bases and J by 7 bases, with 11 bases between them. The CDR3 loop spans 12 amino acids. Germline CDR1 is MNHEY and CDR2 is SVGAGI. The CDR3 sequence is CASSGGLSGYTF. The CDR3 DNA is TGTGCCAGCAGTGGAGGACTTAGTGGCTACACCTTC.

The chain uses TRBV5-1 and TRBJ2-1; tentatively, D is TRBD2 (5 bases). Germline lookup yields CDR1 SGHRS and CDR2 YFSETQ. This CDR3 is built from 15 residues. Trimming took off 0 bases at V and 8 bases at J, with 15 bases between the two ends. CDR3 protein: CASSLVASNGDEQFF. The CDR3 DNA reads TGCGCCAGCAGCTTGGTTGCTAGCAACGGGGATGAGCAGTTCTTC.

In this sample, this clone turned up many times. The chain combines TRBV5-4 with TRBJ2-5; 9 bases are a match to TRBD1. Germline-derived CDR1 and CDR2 are SGHNT and YYREEE (reference sequence). V lost 4 bases and J lost 2; bases outside the gene matches: 6. This CDR3 contains 15 residues. CDR3 in amino acids: CASSPEGQGQETQYF. CDR3 nucleotides: TGTGCCAGCAGCCCCGAAGGACAGGGGCAAGAGACCCAGTACTTC.

This clone came up many times. The chain links TRBV29-1 to TRBJ2-6; 7 nucleotides agree with TRBD1. The CDR3 is made up of 16 amino acids. CDR1 and CDR2 (germline): SQVTM, ANQGSEA. V was clipped by 7 bases and J by 2 bases; unmatched bases: 11. DNA of the CDR3: TGCAGCGCTTACGCTGACAGGGAAGCTGGGGCCAACGTCCTGACTTTC. It encodes CSAYADREAGANVLTF.

There are many counts of this clone. This chain connects TRBV13 to TRBJ2-5, with D perhaps TRBD1 (7 bases). This CDR3 has 14 residues. V dropped 5 bases and J dropped 2 bases, with 12 bases sitting between them. Germline-derived CDR1 and CDR2 are PRHDT and FYEKMQ (reference sequence). CDR3 loop: CASSRRDRQETQYF. CDR3 nucleotides: TGTGCCAGCAGCCGGAGGGACAGACAAGAGACCCAGTACTTC.

The V call is TRBV5-1, the J call TRBJ1-1; possibly TRBD1 for D (5 bases). Germline-derived CDR1 and CDR2 are SGHRS and YFSETQ. V lost 4 bases to trimming and J lost 10 bases, with 26 bases between them. There are 16 residues in the CDR3. The CDR3 sequence: CASSVNGAGIGSRAFF. Here the CDR3 DNA reads TGCGCCAGCAGCGTCAACGGTGCAGGGATTGGTAGTAGAGCTTTCTTT.

The chain couples TRBV7-9 to TRBJ2-1, with D possibly matching TRBD2 (5 bases). V was cut by 7 bases and J by 4 bases, with 23 bases left in between. Germline V CDR1 and CDR2: SEHNR, FQNEAQ (reference sequence). The CDR3 is 17 residues long. The CDR3 DNA follows: TGTGCCAGCACCTCGACTGGCGGGTACCTCAGATACAATGAGCAGTTCTTC. The encoded protein is CASTSTGGYLRYNEQFF.

V gene TRBV11-3 combines with J gene TRBJ1-1; D unclear. The CDR3 consists of 14 residues. Looked up from germline, CDR1 is SGHNT and CDR2 is YENEEA. Trimming cost V 1 base and J 0 bases, with 6 bases left between them. The CDR3 sequence: CASSLGGVNTEAFF. The CDR3 DNA reads as TGTGCCAGCAGCTTAGGAGGAGTGAACACTGAAGCTTTCTTT.

This clone appeared a few times. A read error is the likely source, as a far larger clone sits one nucleotide away. The chain couples TRBV4-3 to TRBJ1-1; no definite D call. Germline CDR1 reads LGHNA; CDR2 reads YSLEER. V lost 5 bases and J 0 bases, leaving 10 bases between the germline ends. The CDR3 contains 14 residues. In DNA, the CDR3 is TGCGCCAGCAGCTTAGGAGGAGTGAACACTGAAGCTTTCTTT. Translated, it gives CASSLGGVNTEAFF.

V is TRBV7-9 and J is TRBJ1-5; perhaps TRBD1 as D (6 bases). CDR3 size: 14 residues. Trimming pared 5 bases from V and 7 bases from J, leaving 15 bases between. The V gene's germline CDR1 is SEHNR and CDR2 FQNEAQ (reference sequence). CDR3 loop: CASSRGGVGQPQHF. The CDR3 bases are TGTGCCAGCAGCCGAGGGGGAGTGGGACAGCCCCAGCATTTT. Full variable domain (missing parts from reference TRBV7-9 and TRBJ1-5): DTGVSQNPRHKITKRGQNVTFRCDPISEHNRLYWYRQTLGQGPEFLTYFQNEAQLEKSRLLSDRFSAERPKGSFSTLEIQRTEQGDSAMYLCASSRGGVGQPQHFGDGTRLSIL.

This clone is a singleton in its sample. The chain couples TRBV5-6 to TRBJ1-5; 10 bases line up with TRBD1. The length of the CDR3 is 14 residues. The V gene end was trimmed by 6 bases and the J gene end by 6 bases; junction bases not matched to a gene: 6. Germline V CDR1 and CDR2: SGHDT, YYEEEE. The CDR3 sequence: CASTRGTGAQPQHF. CDR3 in DNA: TGTGCCAGCACCCGTGGGACAGGGGCTCAGCCCCAGCATTTT.

CDR3 bases: TGTGCCAGCAGCGTAGGGACTAGCGGGGGGGCACACAATGAGCAGTTCTTC. It specifies CASSVGTSGGAHNEQFF. The chain is built from TRBV9 and TRBJ2-1, with TRBD2 matching over 15 bases. The CDR3 extends over 17 amino acids. With 0 bases clipped from V and 5 bases from J, the junction kept 3 bases outside the gene matches. Per germline, CDR1 SGDLS and CDR2 YYNGEE.

The chain employs TRBV27 and TRBJ1-1, with D possibly being TRBD1 (6 bases). The CDR3 totals 14 residues. Trimming stripped 0 bases from V and 8 bases from J, with 13 bases between. Germline assignment: CDR1 MNHEY and CDR2 SMNVEV (reference sequence). CDR3 loop: CASSLSPGAREAFF. Here the CDR3 DNA reads TGTGCCAGCAGTTTATCCCCAGGGGCCCGAGAAGCTTTCTTT.

CDR3 region: CASLDESSYEQYF. The CDR3 DNA reads TGTGCCAGCCTCGACGAGAGCTCCTACGAGCAGTACTTC. This chain joins TRBV19 and TRBJ2-5; D remains unclear. Near its end, the DNA agrees better with TRBJ2-7, so the J call may be wrong. The CDR3 length is 13 residues. CDR1 and CDR2 (germline): LNHDA, SQIVND (reference sequence).

This clone has only a few counts. CDR3 region: CASRTHRTYGYTF. The CDR3 DNA follows: TGTGCCAGCCGTACCCACAGGACTTATGGCTACACCTTC. The V and J genes are TRBV6-5 and TRBJ1-2, with a tentative D call TRBD1 (5 bases). Germline CDR1 reads MNHEY; CDR2 reads SVGAGI. This CDR3 is 13 amino acids long. Trimming removed 8 bases from V and 5 bases from J, with 15 bases in between.

V and J are TRBV20-1 and TRBJ2-1, with no clear D. V lost 5 bases, J lost 5 bases, and 4 bases lay in between. CDR3 size: 10 residues. The germline V gene encodes CDR1 DFQATT and CDR2 SNEGSKA (reference sequence). CDR3 nucleotides: TGCAGTGCTCCGAACAATGAGCAGTTCTTC. It codes for CSAPNNEQFF.

This chain's CDR3 is CASSGPRGEGNTEAFF. The CDR3 DNA sequence: TGTGCCAGCAGTGGCCCGAGAGGTGAGGGAAACACTGAAGCTTTCTTT. J is TRBJ1-1 and V is TRBV25-1; D gene unclear. Trimming pared 4 bases from V and 2 bases from J, leaving 17 bases between. Germline V gene data show CDR1 as MGHDK and CDR2 as SYGVNS. The CDR3 loop spans 16 amino acids.